Included here is one TCR beta chain sequence, with context. Its antigen remains unknown. The sequenced fragment ends 3 residues before the CDR3 boundary, so the rest is inferred from the germline J gene. CDR1 and CDR2 (germline): DFQATT, SNEGSKA (reference sequence). This CDR3 region has 14 residues. With 1 base clipped from V and 4 bases from J, the junction kept 7 bases outside the gene matches. Assay used: immunoSEQ multiplex PCR; TCRdb lists only in-frame clones, some missing. This sample's clone table lists tens of thousands of clones. This specimen comes from a study of T cells in women clearing cervical HPV infection. Across the study: Cases: HPV16-related CIN3 or worse on histology, a couple of invasive cancers. Findings and caveats of the study: TRBV6-7 abundance was lower in cases than controls (0.11% versus 0.16%). Repertoire richness, not evenness, was significantly elevated in CIN3+ cases versus controls.

Each participant carried one incident cervical HPV16 infection only. The chain couples TRBV20-1 to TRBJ2-7; 7 nucleotides line up with TRBD2. The sequence was collected from a woman aged 18 to 75 with a cervical HPV16 infection that either progressed to CIN3+ or cleared (not recorded which). The specimen was blood buffy coat. CDR3 bases read: TGCAGTGCTAGAGGTGGTCCGGGGGGTTACGAG. The encoded protein is CSARGGPGGYE. The full CDR3 protein reads CSARGGPGGYEQYF.